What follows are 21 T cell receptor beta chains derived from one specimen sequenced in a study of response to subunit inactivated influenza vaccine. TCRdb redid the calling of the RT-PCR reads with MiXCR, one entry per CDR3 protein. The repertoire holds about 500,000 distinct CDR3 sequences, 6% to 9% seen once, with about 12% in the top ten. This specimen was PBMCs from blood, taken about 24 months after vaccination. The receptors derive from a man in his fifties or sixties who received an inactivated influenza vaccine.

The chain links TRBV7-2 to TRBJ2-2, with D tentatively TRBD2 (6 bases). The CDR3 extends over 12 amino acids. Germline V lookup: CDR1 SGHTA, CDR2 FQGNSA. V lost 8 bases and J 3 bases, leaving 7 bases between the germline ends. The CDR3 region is CASGRYTGELFF. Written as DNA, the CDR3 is TGTGCCAGCGGGAGGTACACCGGGGAGCTGTTTTTT.

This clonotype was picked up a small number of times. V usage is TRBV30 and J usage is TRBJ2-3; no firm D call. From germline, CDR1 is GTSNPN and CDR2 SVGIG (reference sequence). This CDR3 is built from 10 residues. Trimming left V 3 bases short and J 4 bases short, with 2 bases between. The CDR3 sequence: CAWRSDTQYF. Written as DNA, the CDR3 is TGTGCCTGGAGATCAGATACGCAGTATTTT. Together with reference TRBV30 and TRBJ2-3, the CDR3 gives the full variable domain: SQTIHQWPATLVQPVGSPLSLECTVEGTSNPNLYWYRQAAGRGLQLLFYSVGIGQISSEVPQNLSASRPQDRQFILSSKKLLLSDSGFYLCAWRSDTQYFGPGTRLTVL.

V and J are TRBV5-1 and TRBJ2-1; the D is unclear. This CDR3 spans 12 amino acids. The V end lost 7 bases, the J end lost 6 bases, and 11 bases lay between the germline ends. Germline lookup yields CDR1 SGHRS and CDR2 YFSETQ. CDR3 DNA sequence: TGCGCCAGCTCCACGGGCGTCAATGAGCAGTTCTTC. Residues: CASSTGVNEQFF.

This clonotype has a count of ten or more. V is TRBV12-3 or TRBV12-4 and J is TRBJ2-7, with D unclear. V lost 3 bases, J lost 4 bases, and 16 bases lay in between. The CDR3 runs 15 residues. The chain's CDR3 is CASSFTDWPFYEQYF. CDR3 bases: TGTGCCAGCAGTTTTACGGATTGGCCTTTTTACGAGCAGTACTTC.

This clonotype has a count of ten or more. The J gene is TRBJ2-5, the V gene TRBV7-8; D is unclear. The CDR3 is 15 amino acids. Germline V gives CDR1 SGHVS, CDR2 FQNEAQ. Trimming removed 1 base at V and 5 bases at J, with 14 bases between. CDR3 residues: CASSLELGIWETQYF. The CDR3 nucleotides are TGTGCCAGCAGCTTAGAATTGGGGATTTGGGAGACCCAGTACTTC.

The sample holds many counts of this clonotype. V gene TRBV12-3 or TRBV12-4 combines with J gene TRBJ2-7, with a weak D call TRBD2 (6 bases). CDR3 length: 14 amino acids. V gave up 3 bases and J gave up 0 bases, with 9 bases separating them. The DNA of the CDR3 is TGTGCCAGCAGTTTTGGGGGGACCTCCTACGAGCAGTACTTC. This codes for CASSFGGTSYEQYF.

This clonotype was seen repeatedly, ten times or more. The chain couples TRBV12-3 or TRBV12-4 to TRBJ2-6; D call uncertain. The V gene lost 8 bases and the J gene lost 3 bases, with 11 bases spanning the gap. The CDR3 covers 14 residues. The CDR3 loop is CASLRTRGANVLTF. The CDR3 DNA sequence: TGTGCCAGCTTGCGTACCCGTGGGGCCAACGTCCTGACTTTC.

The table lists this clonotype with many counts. The CDR3: CASRQSQDTLGFGELFF. The CDR3 coding sequence is TGCGCCAGCAGGCAAAGCCAAGATACGTTGGGATTCGGGGAGCTGTTTTTT. This chain links TRBV4-3 with TRBJ2-2; D remains ambiguous. Trimming took off 6 bases at V and 7 bases at J, with 24 bases between the two ends. Germline assignment: CDR1 LGHNA and CDR2 YSLEER. The CDR3 loop spans 17 amino acids.

The CDR3 coding sequence is TGCGCCAGCAGCTTCCGACTAGCGGGAGGGTCAGATACGCAGTATTTT. It translates to CASSFRLAGGSDTQYF. V is TRBV5-1 and J is TRBJ2-3; 14 nucleotides align to TRBD2. Unmatched junction bases numbered 3, after V lost 2 bases and J lost 4 bases. Germline V CDR1 and CDR2: SGHRS, YFSETQ. The CDR3 spans 16 residues.

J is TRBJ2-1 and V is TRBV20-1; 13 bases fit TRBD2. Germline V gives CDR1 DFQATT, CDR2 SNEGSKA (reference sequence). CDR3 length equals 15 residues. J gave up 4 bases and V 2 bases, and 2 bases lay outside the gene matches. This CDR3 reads CSARPGLAGYNEQFF. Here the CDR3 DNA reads TGCAGTGCTAGACCGGGACTAGCGGGATACAATGAGCAGTTCTTC.

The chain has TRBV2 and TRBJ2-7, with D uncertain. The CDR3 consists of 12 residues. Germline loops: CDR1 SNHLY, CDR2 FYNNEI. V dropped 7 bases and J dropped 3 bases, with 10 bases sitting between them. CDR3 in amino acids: CASNGNNYEQYF. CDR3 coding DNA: TGTGCCAGCAATGGGAACAACTACGAGCAGTACTTC.

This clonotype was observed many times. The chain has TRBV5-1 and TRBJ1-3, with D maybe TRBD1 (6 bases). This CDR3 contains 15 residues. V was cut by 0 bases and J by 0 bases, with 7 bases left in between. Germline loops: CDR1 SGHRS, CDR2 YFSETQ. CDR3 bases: TGCGCCAGCAGCTTGGCGGGGGCCTCTGGAAACACCATATATTTT. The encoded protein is CASSLAGASGNTIYF. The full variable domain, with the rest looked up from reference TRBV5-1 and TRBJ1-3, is KAGVTQTPRYLIKTRGQQVTLSCSPISGHRSVSWYQQTPGQGLQFLFEYFSETQRNKGNFPGRFSGRQFSNSRSEMNVSTLELGDSALYLCASSLAGASGNTIYFGEGSWLTVV.

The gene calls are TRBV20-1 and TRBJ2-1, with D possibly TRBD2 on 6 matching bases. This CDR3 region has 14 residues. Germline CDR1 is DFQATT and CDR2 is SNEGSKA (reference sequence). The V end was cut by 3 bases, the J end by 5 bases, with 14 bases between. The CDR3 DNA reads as TGCAGTGCTAGCGAAGCTAGCGCCAACAATGAGCAGTTCTTC. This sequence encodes CSASEASANNEQFF.

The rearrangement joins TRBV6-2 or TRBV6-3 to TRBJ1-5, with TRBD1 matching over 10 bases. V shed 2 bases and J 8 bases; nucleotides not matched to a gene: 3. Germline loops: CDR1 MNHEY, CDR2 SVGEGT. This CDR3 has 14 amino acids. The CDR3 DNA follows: TGTGCCAGCAGTTACACGGACAGGGGGAAGCCCCAGCATTTT. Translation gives CASSYTDRGKPQHF.

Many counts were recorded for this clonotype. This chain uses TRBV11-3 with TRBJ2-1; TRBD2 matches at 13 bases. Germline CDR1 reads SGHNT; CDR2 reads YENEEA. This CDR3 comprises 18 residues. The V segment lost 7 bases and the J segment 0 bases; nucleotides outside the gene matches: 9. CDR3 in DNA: TGTGCCAGCACCGGACTAGCGGGGGAGCAATACTCCTACAATGAGCAGTTCTTC. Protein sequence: CASTGLAGEQYSYNEQFF.

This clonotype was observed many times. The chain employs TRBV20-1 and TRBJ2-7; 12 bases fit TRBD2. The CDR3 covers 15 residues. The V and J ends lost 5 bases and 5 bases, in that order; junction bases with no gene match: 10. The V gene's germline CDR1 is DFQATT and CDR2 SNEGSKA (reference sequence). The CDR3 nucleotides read TGCAGTGCTCAAGCAGGGACTAGCGGGCCCAACGAGCAGTACTTC. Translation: CSAQAGTSGPNEQYF.

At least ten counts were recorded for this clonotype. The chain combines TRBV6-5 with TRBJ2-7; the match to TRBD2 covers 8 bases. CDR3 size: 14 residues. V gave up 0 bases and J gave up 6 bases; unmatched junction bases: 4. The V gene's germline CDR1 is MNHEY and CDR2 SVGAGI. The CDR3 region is CASSYSPTSAEQYF. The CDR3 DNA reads TGTGCCAGCAGTTACTCACCGACTAGCGCCGAGCAGTACTTC.

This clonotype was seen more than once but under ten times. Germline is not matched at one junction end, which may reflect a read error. The CDR3 DNA reads as TGTGCCAGCAGCTTAGATAGGGCTAGCGGCTCGCTCTTC. It encodes CASSLDRASGSLF. This chain links TRBV11-2 with TRBJ2-1; 7 nucleotides align to TRBD2. This CDR3 region has 13 residues. CDR1 is SGHAT, CDR2 FQNNGV, per germline.

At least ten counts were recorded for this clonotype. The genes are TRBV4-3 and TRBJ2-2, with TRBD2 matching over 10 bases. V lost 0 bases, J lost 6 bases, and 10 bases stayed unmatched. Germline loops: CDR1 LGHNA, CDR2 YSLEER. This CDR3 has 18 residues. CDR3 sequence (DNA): TGCGCCAGCAGCCAAGATCCCTCTAGCGGGGGAATGGCCGGGGAGCTGTTTTTT. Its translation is CASSQDPSSGGMAGELFF.

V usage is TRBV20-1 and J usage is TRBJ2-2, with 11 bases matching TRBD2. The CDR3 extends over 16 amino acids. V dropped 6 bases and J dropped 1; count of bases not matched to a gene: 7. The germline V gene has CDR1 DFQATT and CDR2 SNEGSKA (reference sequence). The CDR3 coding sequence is TGCAGTGCCAGACTAGCGGGACATCTGAACACCGGGGAGCTGTTTTTT. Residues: CSARLAGHLNTGELFF.

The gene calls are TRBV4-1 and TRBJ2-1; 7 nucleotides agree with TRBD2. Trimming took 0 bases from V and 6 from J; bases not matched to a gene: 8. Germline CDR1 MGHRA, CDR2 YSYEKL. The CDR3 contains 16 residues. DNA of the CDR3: TGCGCCAGCAGCCAAGATCCAGCGGGGTTTTTCAATGAGCAGTTCTTC. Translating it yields CASSQDPAGFFNEQFF.